The entry below gives a single T cell receptor beta chain sequence along with its context. The target antigen is unknown. This entry is derived from a study of cytomegalovirus exposure and HLA in healthy donors. The overall study: In terms of ancestry, the Caucasian-associated cluster contained 75% to 90% of the 398 genotyped donors. Whole-study results and caveats: In vitro work confirmed that three CMV-associated chains recognize CMV antigens. A later analysis reportedly found that, within productive TCRs, an Asian-associated ancestry cluster had fewer N-insertions than the mean observed across the approximately 660 donors.

13 Jbeta primers and 60 Vbeta primers were used for the PCR. Sequencing used immunoSEQ multiplex PCR; TCRdb keeps in-frame clones, though not all of them. The ten most abundant clones cover 4.5% of a sample with approximately 30,000 clones. This TCR was recovered from a woman aged 40 to 50 in good health and CMV-seropositive. Sequencing was carried out using PBMCs.

CDR3 protein: CASRPPGQGIYEQFF. CDR3 in DNA: TGTGCCAGCAGACCACCGGGACAGGGTATCTATGAGCAGTTCTTC. The chain has TRBV27 and TRBJ2-1, with 9 nucleotides matching TRBD1. Per germline, CDR1 MNHEY and CDR2 SMNVEV (reference sequence). The V gene end was trimmed by 6 bases and the J gene end by 8 bases; junction bases not matched to a gene: 11. The length of the CDR3 is 15 residues.